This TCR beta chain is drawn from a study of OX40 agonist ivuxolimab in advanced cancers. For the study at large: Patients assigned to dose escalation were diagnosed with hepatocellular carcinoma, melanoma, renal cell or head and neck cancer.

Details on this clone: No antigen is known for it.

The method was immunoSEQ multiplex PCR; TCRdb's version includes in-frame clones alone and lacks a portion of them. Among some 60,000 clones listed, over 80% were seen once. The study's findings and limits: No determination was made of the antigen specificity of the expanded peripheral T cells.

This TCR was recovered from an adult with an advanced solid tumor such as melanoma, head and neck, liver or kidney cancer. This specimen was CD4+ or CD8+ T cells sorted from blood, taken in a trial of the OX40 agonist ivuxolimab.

In DNA, the CDR3 is TGTGCCAGTAGTAGTGCGGGGACAGCTGACTATGGCTACACCTTC. Translated, it gives CASSSAGTADYGYTF. This rearrangement joins TRBV19 to TRBJ1-2, with TRBD1 matching over 7 bases. J was trimmed by 3 bases and V by 4 bases; bases with no gene match: 8. Germline V gene sequence: CDR1 LNHDA, CDR2 SQIVND (reference sequence). The CDR3 sequence is 15 residues long.